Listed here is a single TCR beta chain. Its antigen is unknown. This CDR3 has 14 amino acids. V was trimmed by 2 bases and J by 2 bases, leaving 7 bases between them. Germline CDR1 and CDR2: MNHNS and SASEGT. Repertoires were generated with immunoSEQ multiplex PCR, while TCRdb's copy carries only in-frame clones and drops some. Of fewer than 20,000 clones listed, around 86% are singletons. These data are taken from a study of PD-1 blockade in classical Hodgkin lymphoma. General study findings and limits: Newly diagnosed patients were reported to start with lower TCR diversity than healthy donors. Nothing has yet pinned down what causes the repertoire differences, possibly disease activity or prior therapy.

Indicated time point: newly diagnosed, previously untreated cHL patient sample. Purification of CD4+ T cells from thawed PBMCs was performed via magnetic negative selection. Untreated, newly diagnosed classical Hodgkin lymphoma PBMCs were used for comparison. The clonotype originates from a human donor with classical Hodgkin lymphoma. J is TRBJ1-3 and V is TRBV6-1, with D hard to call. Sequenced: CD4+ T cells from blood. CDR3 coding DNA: TGTGCCAGCAGTGAACCAGACCCTGGAAACACCATATATTTT. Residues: CASSEPDPGNTIYF.